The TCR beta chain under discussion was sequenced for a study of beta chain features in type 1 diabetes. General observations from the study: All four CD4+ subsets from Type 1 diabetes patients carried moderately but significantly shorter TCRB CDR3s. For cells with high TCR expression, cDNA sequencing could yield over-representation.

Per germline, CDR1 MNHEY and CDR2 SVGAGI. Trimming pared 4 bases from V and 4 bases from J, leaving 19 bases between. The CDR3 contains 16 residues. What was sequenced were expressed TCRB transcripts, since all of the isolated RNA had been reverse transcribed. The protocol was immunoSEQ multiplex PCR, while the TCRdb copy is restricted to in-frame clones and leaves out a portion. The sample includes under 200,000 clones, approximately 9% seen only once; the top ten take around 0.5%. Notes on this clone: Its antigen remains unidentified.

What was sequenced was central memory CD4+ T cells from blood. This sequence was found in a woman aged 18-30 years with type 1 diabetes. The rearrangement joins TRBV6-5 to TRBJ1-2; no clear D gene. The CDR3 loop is CASSSGHGQRGYGYTF. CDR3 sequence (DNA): TGTGCCAGCAGTTCTGGCCACGGGCAGCGGGGCTATGGCTACACCTTC.